This TCR beta chain was retrieved from a study of blood T cell repertoires in COVID-19. Germline V CDR1 and CDR2: LNHDA, SQIVND (reference sequence). The CDR3 is made up of 15 amino acids. Trimming removed 6 bases from V and 7 bases from J, with 16 bases in between. Per the authors' pipeline: Estimates of nucleated cell counts were drawn from the amplification of reference gene primers. Sequenced by immunoSEQ multiplex PCR; TCRdb stores in-frame clones only, minus some. The D gene and trimming were derived from the DNA, and the V and J assignments and clone size from that table. The sample lists over 140,000 clones, 60% to 85% occurring once.

Sequenced input: peripheral blood. This receptor was taken from a woman aged 80 or over with active or convalescent COVID-19. The V gene is TRBV19, the J gene TRBJ1-6; TRBD1 might be the D (6 bases). CDR3 sequence: CASSLAGQKNSPLHF. CDR3 DNA: TGTGCCAGTAGCCTCGCCGGACAGAAAAATTCACCCCTCCACTTT. Filled out from reference TRBV19 and TRBJ1-6, the complete variable domain reads DGGITQSPKYLFRKEGQNVTLSCEQNLNHDAMYWYRQDPGQGLRLIYYSQIVNDFQKGDIAEGYSVSREKKESFPLTVTSAQKNPTAFYLCASSLAGQKNSPLHFGNGTRLTVT.